The 26 T cell receptor beta chains listed next were all sequenced from one sample in a study of spatial heterogeneity in lung cancer. Time point defined: blood at routine non-recurrence follow-up after resection. TCRdb recomputed calls from the 5' RACE reads with MiXCR, one row per CDR3 protein. Found here are approximately 70,000 distinct CDR3 sequences, roughly 8.9% of them singletons; the top ten hold 1.9%. The specimen was PBMCs, collected at follow-up. The receptor set was obtained from a female donor with early-stage non-small cell lung cancer.

This clonotype appeared a few times. The J gene is TRBJ2-5, the V gene TRBV6-6, with 7 positions matching TRBD1. Germline lookup yields CDR1 MNHNY and CDR2 SVGAGI (reference sequence). This CDR3 has 14 residues. With 5 bases clipped from V and 5 bases from J, the junction kept 8 bases outside the gene matches. The CDR3 region has the DNA TGTGCCAGCAGTCGCGACAGGGTTGACGAGACCCAGTACTTC. Amino acid sequence: CASSRDRVDETQYF.

The sample holds one count of this clonotype. J is TRBJ2-3 and V is TRBV3-1; D uncertain. The ends were cut back, 4 bases at V and 0 bases at J, with 8 bases in the middle. This CDR3 spans 14 amino acids. Germline lookup yields CDR1 LGHDT and CDR2 YNNKEL (reference sequence). This CDR3 reads CASSRGPSTDTQYF. In nucleotides, the CDR3 is TGTGCCAGCAGCCGCGGACCTAGCACAGATACGCAGTATTTT.

This clonotype was observed a few times. This chain joins TRBV7-9 and TRBJ1-1; the match to TRBD1 covers 11 bases. Germline V CDR1 and CDR2: SEHNR, FQNEAQ (reference sequence). J lost 5 bases, V lost 1 base, and 3 bases had no gene match. The CDR3 loop spans 15 amino acids. The CDR3 bases are TGTGCCAGCAGCTTAGGGGGACAGGGGGGGACTGAAGCTTTCTTT. Amino acid sequence: CASSLGGQGGTEAFF.

Points on this clonotype: A clone one base away is much larger, so this may be a read error. J is TRBJ1-2 and V is TRBV12-3 or TRBV12-4; possibly TRBD1 for D (5 bases). The CDR3 covers 16 residues. The V and J ends lost 3 bases and 8 bases respectively, with 22 bases between them. The CDR3 region has the DNA TGTGCCAGCAGTTTCTCCAGTCGGGCGGACAAAACGGGCTACACCTTC. Protein sequence: CASSFSSRADKTGYTF.

In its sample, this clonotype was seen a few times. The chain joins TRBV5-1 to TRBJ1-1; 8 nucleotides match TRBD1. The CDR3 runs 15 residues. J gave up 2 bases and V 3 bases, and 6 bases lay outside the gene matches. Germline V CDR1 and CDR2: SGHRS, YFSETQ. The CDR3 reads CASSSLGTGNTEAFF. CDR3 DNA sequence: TGCGCCAGCAGCTCCCTCGGGACAGGTAACACTGAAGCTTTCTTT.

The CDR3 DNA reads as TGTGCCAGCAGCCAAGAGCTCTCTGGGGCCAACGTCCTGACTTTC. Translated, it gives CASSQELSGANVLTF. The rearrangement joins TRBV3-1 to TRBJ2-6; D is undetermined. V was cut by 0 bases and J by 0 bases, with 3 bases left in between. The CDR3 loop spans 15 amino acids. Germline V lookup: CDR1 LGHDT, CDR2 YNNKEL (reference sequence). Filled out from reference TRBV3-1 and TRBJ2-6, the complete variable domain reads DTAVSQTPKYLVTQMGNDKSIKCEQNLGHDTMYWYKQDSKKFLKIMFSYNNKELIINETVPNRFSPKSPDKAHLNLHINSLELGDSAVYFCASSQELSGANVLTFGAGSRLTVL.

V usage is TRBV2 and J usage is TRBJ2-2; 8 nucleotides agree with TRBD1. Trimming removed 8 bases from V and 0 bases from J; junction bases left unmatched: 2. The germline gives CDR1 SNHLY, CDR2 FYNNEI. The length of the CDR3 is 14 residues. CDR3 amino acids: CASADRANTGELFF. The CDR3 nucleotides are TGTGCCAGCGCGGACAGGGCGAACACCGGGGAGCTGTTTTTT.

In this sample, this clonotype turned up many times. The J gene is TRBJ2-2, the V gene TRBV28; D is unresolved. This CDR3 spans 17 amino acids. Germline CDR1 reads MDHEN; CDR2 reads SYDVKM. With 3 bases removed from V and 0 bases from J, the gap between germline ends came to 14 bases. The CDR3 region has the DNA TGTGCCAGCAGTTTCCTCTCCGGGTTCGCGAACACCGGGGAGCTGTTTTTT. Translation: CASSFLSGFANTGELFF.

This clonotype was detected many times. The J gene is TRBJ2-1, the V gene TRBV2, with 10 bases aligning to TRBD2. Germline-derived CDR1 and CDR2 are SNHLY and FYNNEI. The ends lost 7 bases at V and 9 bases at J; junction bases unmatched: 9. The CDR3 is made up of 14 amino acids. CDR3 residues: CASKGLAVEGEQFF. The CDR3 DNA reads as TGTGCCAGCAAAGGACTAGCGGTTGAGGGTGAGCAGTTCTTC.

In its sample, this clonotype was seen many times. The chain carries TRBV3-1 and TRBJ2-1; TRBD1 is a possible D gene (5 bases). This CDR3 comprises 15 residues. The germline V gene encodes CDR1 LGHDT and CDR2 YNNKEL (reference sequence). Trimming removed 0 bases from V and 5 bases from J, with 11 bases in between. The CDR3 coding sequence is TGTGCCAGCAGCCAAGATGATTGGGGCAACAATGAGCAGTTCTTC. This translates into CASSQDDWGNNEQFF.

This clonotype was seen at least ten times. The rearrangement uses TRBV10-2 and TRBJ2-5, with TRBD2 as a possible D gene (5 bases). Germline CDR1 and CDR2: WSHSY and SAAADI. V was pared by 4 bases and J by 0 bases, with 15 bases between. This CDR3 comprises 16 residues. CDR3 coding DNA: TGCGCCAGCAGTGGTTTTGGTCAGCGGCACCAAGAGACCCAGTACTTC. Its translation is CASSGFGQRHQETQYF.

The V gene is TRBV20-1, the J gene TRBJ2-7; 8 nucleotides match TRBD2. The germline CDR1 and CDR2 sequences are DFQATT and SNEGSKA (reference sequence). CDR3 length: 16 residues. V shed 5 bases, J shed 1 base, and the junction held 13 bases outside the gene matches. For the CDR3, the DNA is TGCAGTGCTTACCCCTCGGGGGGGCGGGAGTCCTACGAGCAGTACTTC. It translates to CSAYPSGGRESYEQYF.

The V gene is TRBV20-1, the J gene TRBJ2-1; the D is unclear. CDR1 is DFQATT, CDR2 SNEGSKA, per germline (reference sequence). The V end lost 1 base, the J end lost 7 bases, and 11 bases lay between the germline ends. CDR3 length equals 13 residues. CDR3 sequence (DNA): TGCAGTGCTAGAGCTTCGATCAGAAATGAGCAGTTCTTC. Translated: CSARASIRNEQFF.

In this sample, this clonotype turned up a few times. V usage is TRBV5-4 and J usage is TRBJ2-5; TRBD2 agrees at 12 bases. The germline V gene encodes CDR1 SGHNT and CDR2 YYREEE (reference sequence). J lost 9 bases, V lost 8 bases, and 8 bases had no gene match. The CDR3 runs to 13 residues. Here the CDR3 DNA reads TGTGCCAGTGGACTAGCGGGATCGACGGCCCAGTACTTC. The encoded protein is CASGLAGSTAQYF.

This clonotype was counted a few times. The genes are TRBV5-1 and TRBJ2-1, with 9 bases aligning to TRBD2. Trimming at V came to 4 bases and at J to 1 base, leaving 12 bases not matched to a gene. There are 18 residues in the CDR3. Germline-derived CDR1 and CDR2 are SGHRS and YFSETQ. The CDR3 nucleotides read TGCGCCAGCAGCCGACGTGGCGGGAGGGCCGAGTCCTACAATGAGCAGTTCTTC. Translated, it gives CASSRRGGRAESYNEQFF.

This clonotype turned up a few times. V gene TRBV12-3 or TRBV12-4 combines with J gene TRBJ2-3; D remains unclear. Trimming cost V 6 bases and J 8 bases, with 12 bases left between them. The CDR3 length is 12 residues. The CDR3 region has the DNA TGTGCCAGCAGAGAGACTTGGGGTACGCAGTATTTT. Translated: CASRETWGTQYF.

The chain recombines TRBV15 with TRBJ2-1; 7 bases are a match to TRBD2. CDR1 is LNHNV, CDR2 YYDKDF, per germline (reference sequence). With V trimmed by 1 base and J by 10 bases, 10 bases remained unmatched. There are 15 residues in the CDR3. The CDR3 reads CATSRGGTTNREQFF. The CDR3 coding sequence is TGTGCCACCAGCAGAGGTGGGACTACCAATAGGGAGCAGTTCTTC.

This clonotype was recorded many times. This chain joins TRBV12-3 or TRBV12-4 and TRBJ2-1; no reliable D call. Trimming shortened V by 3 bases and J by 6 bases, and 3 bases separated the two germline ends. The CDR3 loop spans 11 amino acids. CDR3 DNA sequence: TGTGCCAGCAGTTTCCGCAATGAGCAGTTCTTC. Its translation: CASSFRNEQFF.

This clonotype appeared many times. The chain combines TRBV19 with TRBJ2-3; 9 bases map to TRBD1. Germline CDR1 and CDR2: LNHDA and SQIVND (reference sequence). J lost 6 bases, V lost 6 bases, and 13 bases had no gene match. This CDR3 comprises 16 residues. In DNA form, the CDR3 reads TGTGCCAGTAGCAAACTCCCGGGACAGGGTTTGGATACGCAGTATTTT. Protein sequence: CASSKLPGQGLDTQYF.

This clonotype was counted ten times or more. The rearrangement uses TRBV12-3 or TRBV12-4 and TRBJ2-5; no definite D call. Trimming removed 2 bases from V and 0 bases from J, with 10 bases in between. The CDR3 consists of 15 residues. The CDR3 is CASSLWRKDQETQYF. CDR3 nucleotides: TGTGCCAGCAGTTTATGGCGGAAAGACCAAGAGACCCAGTACTTC.

In this sample, this clonotype turned up many times. J is TRBJ1-2 and V is TRBV24-1, with unresolved D. Germline lookup yields CDR1 KGHDR and CDR2 SFDVKD. Trimming pared 1 base from V and 7 bases from J, leaving 3 bases between. The CDR3 is 11 amino acids. The CDR3 is CATSDFFGYTF. Here the CDR3 DNA reads TGTGCCACCAGTGATTTCTTTGGCTACACCTTC.

This clonotype was recorded many times. V usage is TRBV19 and J usage is TRBJ1-5; TRBD1 agrees at 10 bases. The CDR3 runs 17 residues. J was trimmed by 1 base and V by 4 bases; bases with no gene match: 7. Looked up from germline, CDR1 is LNHDA and CDR2 is SQIVND (reference sequence). CDR3 sequence: CASSTGQGGLSNQPQHF. DNA of the CDR3: TGTGCCAGTAGTACCGGACAGGGGGGTTTGAGCAATCAGCCCCAGCATTTT.

This clonotype showed up just a few times. The chain uses TRBV9 and TRBJ2-3; D is unclear. CDR3 length equals 13 residues. The V and J ends lost 2 bases and 1 base respectively, with 5 bases between them. CDR1 is SGDLS, CDR2 YYNGEE, per germline. DNA for the CDR3: TGTGCCAGCAGCGTCCCTGGCACAGATACGCAGTATTTT. This encodes CASSVPGTDTQYF.

On this clonotype: A much larger clone sits a single nucleotide away, making a read error possible. J is TRBJ2-5 and V is TRBV14; 9 nucleotides agree with TRBD2. From germline, CDR1 is SGHDN and CDR2 FVKESK. The CDR3 spans 15 residues. The V segment lost 8 bases and the J segment 5 bases; nucleotides outside the gene matches: 12. The CDR3 sequence is CASCVPGLAFETQYF. CDR3 sequence (DNA): TGTGCCAGCTGCGTACCGGGACTAGCATTCGAGACCCAGTACTTC. The full variable domain, in which reference TRBV14 and TRBJ2-5 provide the parts outside the CDR3, is EAGVTQFPSHSVIEKGQTVTLRCDPISGHDNLYWYRRVMGKEIKFLLHFVKESKQDESGMPNNRFLAERTGGTYSTLKVQPAELEDSGVYFCASCVPGLAFETQYFGPGTRLLVL.

A few counts support this clonotype. The rearrangement links TRBV20-1 to TRBJ1-1, with unresolved D. The CDR3 extends over 12 amino acids. V lost 6 bases to trimming and J lost 1 base, with 9 bases between them. The germline V gene encodes CDR1 DFQATT and CDR2 SNEGSKA (reference sequence). The CDR3 DNA reads as TGCAGTGCCCGGACGGGGAACACTGAAGCTTTCTTT. Translation: CSARTGNTEAFF.

The rearrangement joins TRBV27 to TRBJ1-5; D call uncertain. The germline gives CDR1 MNHEY, CDR2 SMNVEV (reference sequence). This CDR3 spans 14 amino acids. Trimming left V 4 bases short and J 2 bases short, with 9 bases between. The CDR3 nucleotides read TGTGCCAGCAGTTCCCCTTCACGCAATCAGCCCCAGCATTTT. Its protein is CASSSPSRNQPQHF.